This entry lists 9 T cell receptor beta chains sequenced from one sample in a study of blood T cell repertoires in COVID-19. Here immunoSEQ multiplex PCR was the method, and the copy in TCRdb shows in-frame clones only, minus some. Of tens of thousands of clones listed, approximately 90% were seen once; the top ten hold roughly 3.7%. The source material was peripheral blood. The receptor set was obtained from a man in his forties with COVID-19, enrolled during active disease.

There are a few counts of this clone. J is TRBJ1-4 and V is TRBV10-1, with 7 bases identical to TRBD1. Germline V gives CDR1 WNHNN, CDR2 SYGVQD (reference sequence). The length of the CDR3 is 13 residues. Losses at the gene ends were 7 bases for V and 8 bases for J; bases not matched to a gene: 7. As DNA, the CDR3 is TGCGCCAGCATCCGACAGGGTGGGGAAAAACTGTTTTTT. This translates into CASIRQGGEKLFF.

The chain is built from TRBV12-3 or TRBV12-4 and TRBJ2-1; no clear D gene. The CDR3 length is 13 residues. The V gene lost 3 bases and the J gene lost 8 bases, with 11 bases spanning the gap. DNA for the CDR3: TGTGCCAGCAGTTTCCGATTGCGCCATGAGCAGTTCTTC. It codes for CASSFRLRHEQFF.

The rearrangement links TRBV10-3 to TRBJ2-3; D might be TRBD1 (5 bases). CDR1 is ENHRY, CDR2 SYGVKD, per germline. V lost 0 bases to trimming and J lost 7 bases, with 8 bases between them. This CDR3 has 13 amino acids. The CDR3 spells CAISESGPYTQYF. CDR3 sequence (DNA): TGTGCCATCAGTGAGTCGGGGCCCTATACGCAGTATTTT.

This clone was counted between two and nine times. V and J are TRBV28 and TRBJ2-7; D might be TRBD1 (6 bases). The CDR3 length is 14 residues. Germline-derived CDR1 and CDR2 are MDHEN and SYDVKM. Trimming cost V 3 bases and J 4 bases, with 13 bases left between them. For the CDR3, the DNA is TGTGCCAGCAGTTTCCAAGAAGGGGGTTACGAGCAGTACTTC. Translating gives CASSFQEGGYEQYF.

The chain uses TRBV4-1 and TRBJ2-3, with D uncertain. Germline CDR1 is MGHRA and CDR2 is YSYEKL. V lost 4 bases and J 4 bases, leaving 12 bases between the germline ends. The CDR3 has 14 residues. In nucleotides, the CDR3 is TGCGCCAGCAGCCTGAACTTCCAAGCAGATACGCAGTATTTT. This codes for CASSLNFQADTQYF.

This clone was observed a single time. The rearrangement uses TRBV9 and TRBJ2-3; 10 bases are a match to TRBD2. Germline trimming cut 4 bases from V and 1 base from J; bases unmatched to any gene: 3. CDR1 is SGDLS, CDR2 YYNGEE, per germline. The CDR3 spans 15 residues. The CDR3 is CASSPSGSGTDTQYF. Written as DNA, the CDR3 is TGTGCCAGCAGCCCTAGCGGGAGCGGCACAGATACGCAGTATTTT. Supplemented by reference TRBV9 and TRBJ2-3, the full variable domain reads DSGVTQTPKHLITATGQRVTLRCSPRSGDLSVYWYQQSLDQGLQFLIQYYNGEERAKGNILERFSAQQFPDLHSELNLSSLELGDSALYFCASSPSGSGTDTQYFGPGTRLTVL.

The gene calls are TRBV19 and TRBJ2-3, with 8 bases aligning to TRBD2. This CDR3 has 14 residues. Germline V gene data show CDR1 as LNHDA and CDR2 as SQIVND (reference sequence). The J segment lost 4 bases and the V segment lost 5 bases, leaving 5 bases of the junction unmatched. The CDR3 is CASSSGTSSDTQYF. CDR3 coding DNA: TGTGCCAGTAGTTCTGGGACTAGTTCAGATACGCAGTATTTT.

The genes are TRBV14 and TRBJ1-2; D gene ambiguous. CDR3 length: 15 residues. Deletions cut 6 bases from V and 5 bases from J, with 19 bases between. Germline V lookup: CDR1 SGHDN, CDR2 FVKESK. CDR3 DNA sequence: TGTGCCAGCAGTCAGACTGGGTCCCATCGATATGGCTACACCTTC. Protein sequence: CASSQTGSHRYGYTF.

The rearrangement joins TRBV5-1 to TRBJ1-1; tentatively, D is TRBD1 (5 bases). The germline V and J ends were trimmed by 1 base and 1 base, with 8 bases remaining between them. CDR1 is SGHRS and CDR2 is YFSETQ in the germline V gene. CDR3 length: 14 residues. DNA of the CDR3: TGCGCCAGCAGCTTGCCCCAGGGGAACACTGAAGCTTTCTTT. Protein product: CASSLPQGNTEAFF.